A single T cell receptor (beta chain) is shown here with its context. Sequencing was performed with immunoSEQ multiplex PCR; in TCRdb, only in-frame clones are kept and a portion is missing. The data contain approximately 190,000 clones, 80% to 95% of them singletons. The source of the sample is a study of blood T cell repertoires in COVID-19. The germline gives CDR1 SGHTA, CDR2 FQGNSA. Trimming cost V 4 bases and J 2 bases, with 18 bases left between them. The CDR3 length is 16 residues. The TCR comes from a man aged 50 to 59 with acute or convalescent COVID-19. Sequences were obtained from peripheral blood. The chain joins TRBV7-2 to TRBJ2-7, with a weak D call TRBD1 (6 bases). The DNA for the CDR3 is TGTGCCAGCAGCTCAAAGACAGGAACAATACCCTACGAGCAGTACTTC. It encodes CASSSKTGTIPYEQYF.